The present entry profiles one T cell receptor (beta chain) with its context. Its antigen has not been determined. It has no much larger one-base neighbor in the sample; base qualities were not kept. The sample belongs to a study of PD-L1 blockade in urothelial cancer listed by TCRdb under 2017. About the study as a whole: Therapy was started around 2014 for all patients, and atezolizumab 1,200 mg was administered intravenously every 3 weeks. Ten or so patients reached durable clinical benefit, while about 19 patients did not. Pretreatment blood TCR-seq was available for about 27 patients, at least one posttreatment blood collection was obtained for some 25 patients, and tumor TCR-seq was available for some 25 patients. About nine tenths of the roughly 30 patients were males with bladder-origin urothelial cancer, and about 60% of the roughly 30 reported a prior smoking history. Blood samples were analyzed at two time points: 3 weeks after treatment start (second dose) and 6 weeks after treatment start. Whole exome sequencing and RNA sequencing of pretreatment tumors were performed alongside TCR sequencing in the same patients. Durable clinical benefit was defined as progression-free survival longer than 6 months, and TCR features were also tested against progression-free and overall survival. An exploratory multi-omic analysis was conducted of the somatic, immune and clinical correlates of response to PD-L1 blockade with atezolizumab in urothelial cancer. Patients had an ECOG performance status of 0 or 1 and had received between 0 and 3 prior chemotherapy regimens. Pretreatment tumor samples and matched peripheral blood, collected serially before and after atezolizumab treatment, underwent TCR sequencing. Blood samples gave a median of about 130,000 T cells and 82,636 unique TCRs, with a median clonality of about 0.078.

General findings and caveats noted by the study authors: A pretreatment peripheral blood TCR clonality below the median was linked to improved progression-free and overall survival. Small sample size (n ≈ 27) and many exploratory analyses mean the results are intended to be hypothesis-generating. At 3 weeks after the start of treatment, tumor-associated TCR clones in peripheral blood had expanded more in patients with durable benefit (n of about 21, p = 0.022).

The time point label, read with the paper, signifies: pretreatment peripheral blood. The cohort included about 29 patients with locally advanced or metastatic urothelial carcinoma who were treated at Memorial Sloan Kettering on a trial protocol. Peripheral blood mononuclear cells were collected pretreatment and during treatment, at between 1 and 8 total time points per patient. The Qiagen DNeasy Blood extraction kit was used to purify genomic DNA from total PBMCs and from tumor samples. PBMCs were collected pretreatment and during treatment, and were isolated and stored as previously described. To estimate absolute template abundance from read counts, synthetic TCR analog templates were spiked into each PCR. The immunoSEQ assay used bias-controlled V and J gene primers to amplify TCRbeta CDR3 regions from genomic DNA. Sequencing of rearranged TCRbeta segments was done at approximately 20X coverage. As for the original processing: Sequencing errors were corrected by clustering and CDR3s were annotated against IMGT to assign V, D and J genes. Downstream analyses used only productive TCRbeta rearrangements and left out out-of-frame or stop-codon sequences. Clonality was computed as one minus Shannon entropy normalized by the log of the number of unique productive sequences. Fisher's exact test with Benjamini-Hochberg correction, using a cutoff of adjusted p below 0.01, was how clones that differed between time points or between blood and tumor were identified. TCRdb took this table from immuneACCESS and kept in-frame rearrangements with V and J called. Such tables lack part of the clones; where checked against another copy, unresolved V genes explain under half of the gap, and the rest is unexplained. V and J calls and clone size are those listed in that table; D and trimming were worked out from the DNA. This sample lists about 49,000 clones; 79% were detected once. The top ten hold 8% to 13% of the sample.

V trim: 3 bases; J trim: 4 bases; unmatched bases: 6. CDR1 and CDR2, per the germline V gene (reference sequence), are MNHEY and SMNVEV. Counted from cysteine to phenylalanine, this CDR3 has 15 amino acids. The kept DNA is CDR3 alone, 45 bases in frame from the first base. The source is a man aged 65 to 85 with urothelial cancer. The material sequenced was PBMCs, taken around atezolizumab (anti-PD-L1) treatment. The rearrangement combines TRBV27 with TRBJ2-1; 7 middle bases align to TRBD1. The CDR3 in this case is CASSFSGRGYNEQFF. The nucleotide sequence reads TGTGCCAGCAGTTTTTCCGGCAGGGGGTACAATGAGCAGTTCTTC.